This T cell receptor (beta chain) was obtained from a study of blood T cell repertoires in COVID-19. Across the whole study: Samples came from the United States, Italy and Spain, spanning acute and convalescent COVID-19.

In germline, CDR1 is SGHKS, CDR2 YYEKEE (reference sequence). V was clipped by 6 bases and J by 5 bases, with 11 bases between them. The CDR3 totals 13 residues. Some clones are missing from TCRdb's copy, which holds only in-frame ones; the method was immunoSEQ multiplex PCR. The data show more than 65,000 clones, just under 80% seen once. The sequence was obtained from a human donor in a cohort sampled during active COVID-19. Sequencing was performed on peripheral blood. The rearrangement uses TRBV5-5 and TRBJ1-4; D is ambiguous. The CDR3, as DNA: TGTGCCAGCACCCCTGGGCCCAATGAAAAACTGTTTTTT. Translating it yields CASTPGPNEKLFF.